This entry is about one T cell receptor beta chain. What it recognizes is unknown. This entry is derived from a study of vaccination effects on CD4 cells after COVID-19. Study-level information: Samples that were drawn after vaccination came a median of 72 days after the second dose.

ViraFEST used viral peptide pools to expand antigen-specific CD4+ T cells before sequencing. Once cultured for approximately eleven days, the cells underwent separation to obtain CD4+ T cells. Each person got two doses of an mRNA SARS-CoV-2 vaccine, BNT162b2 or mRNA-1273. Study-wide findings and caveats: Late post-vaccination samples showed marked contraction of infection- and vaccine-induced clones.

Profiling relied on immunoSEQ multiplex PCR, and the TCRdb table lists in-frame clones only, not all of them. Of tens of thousands of clones listed, roughly four fifths are singletons. Looked up from germline, CDR1 is KGHSH and CDR2 is LQKENI. V shed 4 bases and J shed 2 bases, with 8 bases lying between them. CDR3 length: 13 amino acids. The receptor was derived from a human donor who received a COVID-19 vaccine. Some clones in this sample may be carry-over from other donors' samples. The sample was CD4+ T cells from PBMCs cultured with HCoV-NL63 spike peptides, taken after COVID-19 vaccination. The chain is built from TRBV18 and TRBJ2-5; D is unclear. CDR3 bases: TGTGCCAGCTCACAACGGATTCAAGAGACCCAGTACTTC. This sequence encodes CASSQRIQETQYF.